These 18 T cell receptor beta chains were all obtained from the same sample, sequenced in a study of OX40 agonist ivuxolimab in advanced cancers. Sequencing was performed with immunoSEQ multiplex PCR; in TCRdb, only in-frame clones are kept and a portion is missing. The sample has some 120,000 clones, under 95% seen once; the top ten hold 0.65% to 0.9%. The material was CD4+ or CD8+ T cells sorted from blood, obtained in a trial of the OX40 agonist ivuxolimab. The receptors here all came from an adult with an advanced solid tumor such as melanoma, head and neck, liver or kidney cancer.

The chain employs TRBV7-3 and TRBJ2-1; weak D call: TRBD1 (6 bases). The CDR3 contains 15 residues. Trimming took off 6 bases at V and 0 bases at J, with 12 bases between the two ends. The germline CDR1 and CDR2 sequences are SGHTA and FQGTGA. The CDR3 here is CASSSGTSSYNEQFF. CDR3 in DNA: TGTGCCAGCAGTTCCGGGACAAGCTCCTACAATGAGCAGTTCTTC. Looking up the rest from reference TRBV7-3 and TRBJ2-1 gives the full variable domain: GAGVSQTPSNKVTEKGKYVELRCDPISGHTALYWYRQSLGQGPEFLIYFQGTGAADDSGLPNDRFFAVRPEGSVSTLKIQRTERGDSAVYLCASSSGTSSYNEQFFGPGTRLTVL.

The chain employs TRBV5-6 and TRBJ1-1; weak D call: TRBD1 (6 bases). The germline gives CDR1 SGHDT, CDR2 YYEEEE. This CDR3 region has 13 residues. The V gene lost 2 bases and the J gene lost 3 bases, with 8 bases spanning the gap. The CDR3 loop is CASSFSGDTEAFF. The CDR3 DNA reads as TGTGCCAGCAGCTTTTCAGGGGACACTGAAGCTTTCTTT.

The chain joins TRBV5-1 to TRBJ2-3; TRBD1 aligns across 8 bases. With V trimmed by 4 bases and J by 6 bases, 7 bases remained unmatched. This CDR3 has 14 amino acids. The germline V gene encodes CDR1 SGHRS and CDR2 YFSETQ. This CDR3 is CASSEGQGSDTQYF. CDR3 bases: TGCGCCAGCAGCGAAGGACAGGGATCGGATACGCAGTATTTT. Complete variable domain (other parts from reference TRBV5-1 and TRBJ2-3): KAGVTQTPRYLIKTRGQQVTLSCSPISGHRSVSWYQQTPGQGLQFLFEYFSETQRNKGNFPGRFSGRQFSNSRSEMNVSTLELGDSALYLCASSEGQGSDTQYFGPGTRLTVL.

This rearrangement joins TRBV28 to TRBJ2-2; 8 bases are a match to TRBD1. With V trimmed by 4 bases and J by 5 bases, 3 bases remained unmatched. The CDR3 totals 14 residues. CDR1 and CDR2 from the germline V gene are MDHEN and SYDVKM. The DNA for the CDR3 is TGTGCCAGCAGTTCCAGGGGGCGAACCGGGGAGCTGTTTTTT. Amino acids: CASSSRGRTGELFF.

V gene TRBV10-3 combines with J gene TRBJ1-1; possible D gene TRBD1, 5 bases. The CDR3 consists of 17 residues. Trimming shortened V by 2 bases and J by 4 bases, and 20 bases separated the two germline ends. The germline gives CDR1 ENHRY, CDR2 SYGVKD. CDR3 in DNA: TGTGCCATCAGTGAGGCGGCGGGGACCGCGGAGGGCACTGAAGCTTTCTTT. Its translation is CAISEAAGTAEGTEAFF.

The chain recombines TRBV5-1 with TRBJ2-3, with D hard to call. V lost 5 bases and J 1 base, leaving 8 bases between the germline ends. The CDR3 runs to 13 residues. CDR1 SGHRS and CDR2 YFSETQ come from the germline V gene. CDR3 DNA: TGCGCCAGCAGAAACCGGGGCACAGATACGCAGTATTTT. Its protein product is CASRNRGTDTQYF.

V is TRBV5-1 and J is TRBJ2-5; 8 bases fit TRBD1. The CDR3 has 15 residues. Germline V CDR1 and CDR2: SGHRS, YFSETQ. Trimming cost V 6 bases and J 5 bases; bases outside gene matches: 12. The CDR3 region is CASTSGQGARETQYF. The CDR3 region has the DNA TGCGCCAGCACCTCGGGGCAGGGGGCACGGGAGACCCAGTACTTC.

The chain links TRBV19 to TRBJ1-5, with a weak D call TRBD1 (6 bases). CDR1 and CDR2 (germline): LNHDA, SQIVND (reference sequence). The CDR3 contains 13 residues. V was shortened by 5 bases and J by 4 bases, with 9 bases between the two germline ends. CDR3 nucleotide sequence: TGTGCCAGTAGTCGACAGGAGAATCAGCCCCAGCATTTT. This encodes CASSRQENQPQHF.

This clone was counted only a few times. This chain joins TRBV28 and TRBJ2-6; TRBD1 or TRBD2 may be the D gene (5 bases each). V was cut by 7 bases and J by 2 bases, with 12 bases left in between. Looked up from germline, CDR1 is MDHEN and CDR2 is SYDVKM. The CDR3 loop spans 15 amino acids. The CDR3 DNA sequence: TGTGCCAGCACCCTCCGGGGCCCTGGGGCCAACGTCCTGACTTTC. This codes for CASTLRGPGANVLTF.

The J gene is TRBJ1-2, the V gene TRBV7-2; 12 nucleotides agree with TRBD1. The V gene end was trimmed by 7 bases and the J gene end by 7 bases; junction bases not matched to a gene: 13. Germline CDR1 SGHTA, CDR2 FQGNSA. The CDR3 consists of 16 residues. The CDR3 region has the DNA TGTGCCAGCACCTCCGTGGGGGGACAGGGGGCGTTTGGCTACACCTTC. Translation gives CASTSVGGQGAFGYTF. Looking up the rest from reference TRBV7-2 and TRBJ1-2 gives the full variable domain: GAGVSQSPSNKVTEKGKDVELRCDPISGHTALYWYRQSLGQGLEFLIYFQGNSAPDKSGLPSDRFSAERTGGSVSTLTIQRTQQEDSAVYLCASTSVGGQGAFGYTFGSGTRLTVV.

This clone was counted once. J is TRBJ2-2 and V is TRBV6-6; D is unresolved. This CDR3 spans 15 amino acids. The germline V gene has CDR1 MNHNY and CDR2 SVGAGI (reference sequence). V was pared by 2 bases and J by 1 base, with 8 bases between. In DNA form, the CDR3 reads TGTGCCAGCAGTTACGGACGGGTGAACACCGGGGAGCTGTTTTTT. Translating gives CASSYGRVNTGELFF.

V usage is TRBV28 and J usage is TRBJ2-1; perhaps TRBD1 as D (5 bases). Germline CDR1 reads MDHEN; CDR2 reads SYDVKM. Trimming removed 6 bases at V and 4 bases at J, with 16 bases between. There are 15 residues in the CDR3. In DNA form, the CDR3 reads TGTGCCAGCAGCCCCCATGGGGCTCAGTACAATGAGCAGTTCTTC. This encodes CASSPHGAQYNEQFF. Together with reference TRBV28 and TRBJ2-1, the CDR3 gives the full variable domain: DVKVTQSSRYLVKRTGEKVFLECVQDMDHENMFWYRQDPGLGLRLIYFSYDVKMKEKGDIPEGYSVSREKKERFSLILESASTNQTSMYLCASSPHGAQYNEQFFGPGTRLTVL.

The V gene is TRBV7-9, the J gene TRBJ1-2, with D hard to call. CDR3 length: 14 amino acids. The germline gives CDR1 SEHNR, CDR2 FQNEAQ (reference sequence). V gave up 5 bases and J gave up 4 bases, with 14 bases separating them. The CDR3 DNA reads as TGTGCCAGCAGCCCCCCATTAGAACTCTATGGCTACACCTTC. Translated, it gives CASSPPLELYGYTF.

The chain links TRBV20-1 to TRBJ2-7; D not resolved. The CDR3 has 10 residues. Per germline, CDR1 DFQATT and CDR2 SNEGSKA (reference sequence). Trimming removed 1 base at V and 6 bases at J, with 4 bases between. The CDR3 here is CSARGSEQYF. DNA of the CDR3: TGCAGTGCTAGAGGGTCCGAGCAGTACTTC.

The chain uses TRBV12-5 and TRBJ2-3; D possibly corresponds to TRBD2 (6 bases). Germline V lookup: CDR1 LGHNT, CDR2 FRNRAP. V was shortened by 2 bases and J by 3 bases, with 21 bases between the two germline ends. CDR3 length equals 18 residues. In DNA, the CDR3 is TGTGCTAGTGGTTTGAGGCCATACACTGAGGACTATACAGATACGCAGTATTTT. Protein sequence: CASGLRPYTEDYTDTQYF.

The V gene is TRBV7-9, the J gene TRBJ1-6; 7 nucleotides align to TRBD1. V dropped 5 bases and J dropped 12; count of bases not matched to a gene: 13. Germline CDR1 and CDR2: SEHNR and FQNEAQ (reference sequence). This CDR3 contains 15 residues. This CDR3 is CASSPRTGEWEPLHF. The CDR3 DNA reads as TGTGCCAGCAGCCCGAGGACAGGAGAGTGGGAACCCCTCCACTTT.

This chain connects TRBV6-5 to TRBJ1-4, with D hard to call. Germline-derived CDR1 and CDR2 are MNHEY and SVGAGI. V was pared by 5 bases and J by 4 bases, with 8 bases between. The CDR3 has 13 amino acids. CDR3 loop: CASSTRINEKLFF. CDR3 DNA: TGTGCCAGCAGTACACGGATTAATGAAAAACTGTTTTTT.

The rearrangement links TRBV13 to TRBJ2-7; D is possibly TRBD1 (6 bases). The CDR3 spans 15 residues. Germline-derived CDR1 and CDR2 are PRHDT and FYEKMQ (reference sequence). V gave up 5 bases and J gave up 3 bases, with 17 bases separating them. The CDR3 region has the DNA TGTGCCAGCAGCCCCCCAAACCGACAGGTCTACGAGCAGTACTTC. This encodes CASSPPNRQVYEQYF.